This T cell receptor (beta chain) comes out of a study of T cells after yellow fever vaccination. The overall study: Four memory subsets, EM, EMRA, CM and Tscm, were sorted by CD3, CD45RA, CCR7, CD95. Researchers used SMART-Seq v4 Ultra Low Input to prepare fractions that had low cell numbers.

Study results and limitations: Though weaker, the secondary response peaked faster, on day 5 versus 15.

The germline gives CDR1 SEHNR, CDR2 FQNEAQ (reference sequence). The length of the CDR3 is 15 residues. Trimming at V came to 3 bases and at J to 5 bases, leaving 9 bases not matched to a gene. MiXCR was run by TCRdb on the 5' RACE reads, yielding one entry per CDR3 protein. Of 45,000 to 75,000 distinct CDR3 sequences listed, approximately 5.7% are singletons. The sample in question was PBMCs, either bulk or a sorted T-cell subset (CD4+, CD8+, memory, or dextramer-sorted; not recorded which), obtained on the day of the yellow fever booster vaccination. The sequence was collected from a young man who received the YFV17D yellow fever vaccine. The V gene is TRBV7-9, the J gene TRBJ2-5; 7 nucleotides agree with TRBD1. The CDR3 is CASSFDRLQGETQYF. The CDR3 coding sequence is TGTGCCAGCAGCTTCGATCGGTTACAGGGGGAGACCCAGTACTTC.